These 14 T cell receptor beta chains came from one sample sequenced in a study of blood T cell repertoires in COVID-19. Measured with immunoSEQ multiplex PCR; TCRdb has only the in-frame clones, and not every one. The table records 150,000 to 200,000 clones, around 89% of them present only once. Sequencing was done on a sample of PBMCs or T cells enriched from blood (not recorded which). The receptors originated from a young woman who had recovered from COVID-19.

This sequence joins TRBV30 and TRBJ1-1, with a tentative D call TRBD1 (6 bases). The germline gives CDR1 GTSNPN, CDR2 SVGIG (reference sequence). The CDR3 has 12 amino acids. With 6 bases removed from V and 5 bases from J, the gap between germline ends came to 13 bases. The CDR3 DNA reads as TGTGCCTGTGGGGGGGCATGGACTGAAGCTTTCTTT. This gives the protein CACGGAWTEAFF.

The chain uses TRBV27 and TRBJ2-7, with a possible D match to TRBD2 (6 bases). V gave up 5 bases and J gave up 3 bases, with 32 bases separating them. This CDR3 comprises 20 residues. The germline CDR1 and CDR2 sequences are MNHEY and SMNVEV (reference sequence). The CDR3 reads CASSPTYAGRLRRDGYEQYF. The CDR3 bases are TGTGCCAGCAGTCCCACGTATGCGGGAAGGCTGAGAAGGGACGGCTACGAGCAGTACTTC.

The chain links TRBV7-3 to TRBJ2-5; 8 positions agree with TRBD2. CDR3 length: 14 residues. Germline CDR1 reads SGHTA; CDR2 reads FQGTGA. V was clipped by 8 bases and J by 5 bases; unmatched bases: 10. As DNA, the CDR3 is TGTGCCAGCCCTGAAGCGGGAGCTCCCGAGACCCAGTACTTC. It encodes CASPEAGAPETQYF.

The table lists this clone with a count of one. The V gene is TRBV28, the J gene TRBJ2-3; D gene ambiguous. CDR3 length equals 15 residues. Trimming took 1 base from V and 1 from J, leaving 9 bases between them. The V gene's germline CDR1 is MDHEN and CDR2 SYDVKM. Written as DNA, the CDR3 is TGTGCCAGCAGTTTATCTAGAGTCGGCACAGATACGCAGTATTTT. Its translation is CASSLSRVGTDTQYF.

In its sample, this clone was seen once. CDR3 region: CASTIAGGTDTQYF. As DNA, the CDR3 is TGTGCCAGCACGATAGCCGGGGGGACAGATACGCAGTATTTT. This sequence joins TRBV7-9 and TRBJ2-3; 7 nucleotides align to TRBD2. Germline lookup yields CDR1 SEHNR and CDR2 FQNEAQ (reference sequence). V was clipped by 7 bases and J by 3 bases; unmatched bases: 7. The CDR3 has 14 amino acids.

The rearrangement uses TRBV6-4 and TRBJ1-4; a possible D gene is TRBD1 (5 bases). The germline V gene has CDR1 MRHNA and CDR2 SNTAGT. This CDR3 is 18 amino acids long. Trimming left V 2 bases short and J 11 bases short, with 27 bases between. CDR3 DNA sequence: TGTGCCAGCAGTGACCCTCGAATCATGGGGCAGGAGAAACTCAAACTGTTTTTT. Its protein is CASSDPRIMGQEKLKLFF.

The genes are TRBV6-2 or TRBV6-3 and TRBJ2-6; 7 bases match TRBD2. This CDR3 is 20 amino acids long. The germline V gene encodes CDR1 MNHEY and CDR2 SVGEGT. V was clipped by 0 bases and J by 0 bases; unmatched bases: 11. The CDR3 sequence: CASSYSIGDREVSGANVLTF. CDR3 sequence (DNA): TGTGCCAGCAGTTACTCGATCGGGGACCGGGAGGTCTCTGGGGCCAACGTCCTGACTTTC.

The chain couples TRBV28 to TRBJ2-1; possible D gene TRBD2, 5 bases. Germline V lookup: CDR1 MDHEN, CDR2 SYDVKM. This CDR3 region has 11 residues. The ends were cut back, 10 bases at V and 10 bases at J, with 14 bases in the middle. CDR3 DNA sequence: TGTGCCATCGGAGAGGGCAACGAGCAGTTCTTC. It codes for CAIGEGNEQFF.

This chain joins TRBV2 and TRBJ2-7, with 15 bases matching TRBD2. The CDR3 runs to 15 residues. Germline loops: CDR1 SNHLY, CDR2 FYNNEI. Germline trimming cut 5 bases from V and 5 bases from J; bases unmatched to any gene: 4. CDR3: CASSWTSGRGDEQYF. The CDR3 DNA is TGTGCCAGCAGTTGGACTAGCGGGAGGGGGGACGAGCAGTACTTC.

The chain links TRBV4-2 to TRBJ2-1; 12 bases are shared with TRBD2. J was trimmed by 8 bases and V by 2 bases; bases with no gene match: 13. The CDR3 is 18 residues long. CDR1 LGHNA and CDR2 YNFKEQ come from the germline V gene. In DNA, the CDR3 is TGTGCCAGCAGCCAACTGGCCCGTTCTAGCGGGAGGGTTTATGAGCAGTTCTTC. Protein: CASSQLARSSGRVYEQFF.

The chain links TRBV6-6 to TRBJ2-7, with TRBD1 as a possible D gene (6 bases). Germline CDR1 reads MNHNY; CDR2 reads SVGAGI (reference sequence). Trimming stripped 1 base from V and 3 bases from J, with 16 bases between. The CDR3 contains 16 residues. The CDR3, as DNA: TGTGCCAGCAGTTACTGGCCGACCCGGACAGACTACGAGCAGTACTTC. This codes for CASSYWPTRTDYEQYF.

CDR3: CASSLFLAGVTVDEQFF. CDR3 DNA sequence: TGTGCCAGCAGTTTATTCCTAGCGGGAGTAACGGTCGATGAGCAGTTCTTC. The rearrangement uses TRBV28 and TRBJ2-1, with 10 bases fitting TRBD2. Germline lookup yields CDR1 MDHEN and CDR2 SYDVKM. The length of the CDR3 is 17 residues. Trimming took 1 base from V and 8 from J; bases not matched to a gene: 11. Filled out from reference TRBV28 and TRBJ2-1, the complete variable domain reads DVKVTQSSRYLVKRTGEKVFLECVQDMDHENMFWYRQDPGLGLRLIYFSYDVKMKEKGDIPEGYSVSREKKERFSLILESASTNQTSMYLCASSLFLAGVTVDEQFFGPGTRLTVL.

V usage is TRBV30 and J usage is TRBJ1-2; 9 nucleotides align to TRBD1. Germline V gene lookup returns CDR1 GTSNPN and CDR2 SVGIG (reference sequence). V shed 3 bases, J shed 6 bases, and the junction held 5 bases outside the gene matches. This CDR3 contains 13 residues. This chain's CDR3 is CAWRTGGADGYTF. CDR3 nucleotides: TGTGCCTGGAGGACAGGGGGGGCGGATGGCTACACCTTC.

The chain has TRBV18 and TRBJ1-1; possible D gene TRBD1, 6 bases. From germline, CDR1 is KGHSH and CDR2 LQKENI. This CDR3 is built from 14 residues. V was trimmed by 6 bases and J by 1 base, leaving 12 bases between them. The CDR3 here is CASSATGPNTEAFF. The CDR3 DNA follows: TGTGCCAGCTCCGCGACAGGCCCGAACACTGAAGCTTTCTTT.